The entry that follows covers one TCR beta chain sequence. Its target is unknown. Germline assignment: CDR1 LNHDA and CDR2 SQIVND (reference sequence). V was trimmed by 3 bases and J by 4 bases, leaving 12 bases between them. CDR3 length: 15 residues. Produced via immunoSEQ multiplex PCR; TCRdb's table is partial and in-frame only. Of approximately 60,000 clones in the sample, around 89% were seen once. The sample originates from a study of OX40 agonist ivuxolimab in advanced cancers. Study results and caveats: Relative to CD4+ cells, CD8+ T cells on average had more expanded clones.

The input for sequencing was CD4+ or CD8+ T cells sorted from blood, taken in a trial of the OX40 agonist ivuxolimab. The receptor was isolated from an adult with an advanced solid tumor such as melanoma, head and neck, liver or kidney cancer. J is TRBJ2-2 and V is TRBV19; D is unresolved. CDR3 nucleotides: TGTGCCAGTAGTATCCTTAGGACCGTCACCGGGGAGCTGTTTTTT. This codes for CASSILRTVTGELFF.